These 25 T cell receptor beta chains came from one sample sequenced in a study of T-cell memory formation after mild COVID-19. Each CDR3 protein is one row after TCRdb ran MiXCR on the 5' RACE reads. The table lists about 140,000 distinct CDR3 sequences, about 14% of them singletons. What was sequenced was PBMCs or a T cell subset sorted from them (not recorded which). The source of these receptors is an adult woman who had mild COVID-19 (a few samples of this study predate the infection). Cell type and time point are not known.

This clonotype has ten or more counts. V usage is TRBV4-1 and J usage is TRBJ2-5; 11 bases match TRBD2. Germline V CDR1 and CDR2: MGHRA, YSYEKL. There are 15 residues in the CDR3. Unmatched junction bases numbered 1, after V lost 0 bases and J lost 4 bases. The CDR3 here is CASSQEGLAVETQYF. In DNA, the CDR3 is TGCGCCAGCAGCCAAGAGGGACTAGCGGTAGAGACCCAGTACTTC.

The chain employs TRBV11-3 and TRBJ2-7, with D possibly being TRBD1 (5 bases). This CDR3 spans 16 amino acids. Germline V CDR1 and CDR2: SGHNT, YENEEA. V was cut by 1 base and J by 5 bases, with 18 bases left in between. The CDR3 sequence is CASSLGGGSSRNEQYF. CDR3 in DNA: TGTGCCAGCAGCTTAGGGGGCGGCTCCTCAAGGAACGAGCAGTACTTC.

The genes are TRBV10-3 and TRBJ2-7, with no clear D. The CDR3 sequence is 12 residues long. Germline CDR1 reads ENHRY; CDR2 reads SYGVKD. Trimming pared 6 bases from V and 0 bases from J, leaving 6 bases between. CDR3 sequence (DNA): TGTGCCATCAGCCACTCCTCCTACGAGCAGTACTTC. Its protein product is CAISHSSYEQYF.

This clonotype occurred a few times. V is TRBV5-1 and J is TRBJ2-3, with 11 bases that match TRBD2. J lost 2 bases, V lost 0 bases, and 5 bases had no gene match. This CDR3 is built from 17 residues. The V gene's germline CDR1 is SGHRS and CDR2 YFSETQ. This chain's CDR3 is CASSLAKTSGATDTQYF. The CDR3 bases are TGCGCCAGCAGCTTGGCCAAGACTAGCGGGGCCACAGATACGCAGTATTTT.

This clonotype was seen only a few times. V gene TRBV10-2 combines with J gene TRBJ1-1; D remains unclear. Deletions cut 5 bases from V and 4 bases from J, with 8 bases between. The CDR3 is made up of 12 amino acids. Per germline, CDR1 WSHSY and CDR2 SAAADI. In nucleotides, the CDR3 is TGCGCCAGCAGTTTTCAGTTCACTGAAGCTTTCTTT. Translating it yields CASSFQFTEAFF.

This clonotype was seen many times. In DNA, the CDR3 is TGTGCCAGCAGCTTGCGGGACAGGGGCTACAATGAGCAGTTCTTC. Translation: CASSLRDRGYNEQFF. The chain employs TRBV5-6 and TRBJ2-1; TRBD1 aligns across 10 bases. The CDR3 runs 15 residues. Losses at the gene ends were 1 base for V and 3 bases for J; bases not matched to a gene: 1. The germline V gene has CDR1 SGHDT and CDR2 YYEEEE.

This clonotype was picked up a small number of times. V is TRBV7-9 and J is TRBJ2-1, with 8 bases identical to TRBD1. Germline CDR1 SEHNR, CDR2 FQNEAQ (reference sequence). J lost 8 bases, V lost 4 bases, and 10 bases had no gene match. The CDR3 is made up of 15 amino acids. The CDR3 loop is CASSSGQVGLDEQFF. For the CDR3, the DNA is TGTGCCAGCAGCTCGGGACAGGTGGGATTGGATGAGCAGTTCTTC.

The rearrangement joins TRBV4-1 to TRBJ2-5; D is ambiguous. CDR3 length equals 13 residues. Trimming removed 1 base at V and 5 bases at J, with 8 bases between. Germline V gene lookup returns CDR1 MGHRA and CDR2 YSYEKL. In DNA, the CDR3 is TGCGCCAGCAGCCAAGGCGGATTGGAGACCCAGTACTTC. Translating it yields CASSQGGLETQYF.

V is TRBV7-3 and J is TRBJ2-2, with D tentatively TRBD1 (5 bases). CDR1 SGHTA and CDR2 FQGTGA come from the germline V gene. V dropped 5 bases and J dropped 2 bases, with 15 bases sitting between them. The CDR3 contains 16 residues. CDR3 amino acids: CASSLHTGFNTGELFF. CDR3 bases: TGTGCCAGCAGCCTCCATACAGGATTCAACACCGGGGAGCTGTTTTTT.

This clonotype was seen many times. J is TRBJ2-5 and V is TRBV27; TRBD2 matches at 12 bases. Looked up from germline, CDR1 is MNHEY and CDR2 is SMNVEV (reference sequence). The CDR3 totals 17 residues. V was clipped by 6 bases and J by 4 bases; unmatched bases: 12. This chain's CDR3 is CASSTTSGSLFPETQYF. CDR3 bases: TGTGCCAGCAGCACGACTAGCGGGAGCTTATTTCCAGAGACCCAGTACTTC.

This clonotype has more than one count but fewer than ten. V usage is TRBV7-8 and J usage is TRBJ2-5, with D perhaps given as TRBD1 or TRBD2 (5 bases each). This CDR3 region has 15 residues. Trimming pared 5 bases from V and 1 base from J, leaving 14 bases between. CDR1 is SGHVS and CDR2 is FQNEAQ in the germline V gene. The CDR3, as DNA: TGTGCCAGCAGCCCTGGCCGGGACCCCCAAGAGACCCAGTACTTC. Its translation: CASSPGRDPQETQYF.

With regard to this clonotype: The junction shows a germline mismatch at one end, possibly a read error. V usage is TRBV7-6 and J usage is TRBJ1-5; D unresolved. From germline, CDR1 is SGHVS and CDR2 FNYEAQ. The CDR3 has 13 residues. Here the CDR3 DNA reads TGTGCCGGCAGCCTCCTTCTGGGTCAGCCCCAGCATTTT. It is translated as CAGSLLLGQPQHF.

The rearrangement joins TRBV19 to TRBJ2-1; D is uncertain. Germline V gives CDR1 LNHDA, CDR2 SQIVND (reference sequence). This CDR3 is 16 amino acids long. Trimming cost V 0 bases and J 7 bases, with 16 bases left between them. The CDR3 coding sequence is TGTGCCAGTAGTATAGATCGGCACAGTTTGGGGAATGAGCAGTTCTTC. Its protein is CASSIDRHSLGNEQFF.

The sample holds many counts of this clonotype. The chain employs TRBV5-1 and TRBJ2-5; weak D call: TRBD1 (6 bases). The CDR3 loop spans 15 amino acids. V was pared by 4 bases and J by 5 bases, with 18 bases between. Germline V gene data show CDR1 as SGHRS and CDR2 as YFSETQ. CDR3 sequence: CASSQRGDILETQYF. CDR3 sequence (DNA): TGCGCCAGCAGCCAGAGAGGGGACATCTTGGAGACCCAGTACTTC.

This clonotype appeared a few times. The chain joins TRBV3-1 to TRBJ2-1, with 8 bases that match TRBD1. V gave up 4 bases and J gave up 7 bases; unmatched junction bases: 9. The germline V gene encodes CDR1 LGHDT and CDR2 YNNKEL (reference sequence). The CDR3 is 15 amino acids. The CDR3 loop is CASSPQSGGWNEQFF. In DNA, the CDR3 is TGTGCCAGCAGCCCCCAATCAGGGGGCTGGAATGAGCAGTTCTTC.

This clonotype has just a few counts. The rearrangement links TRBV4-3 to TRBJ2-1; D is possibly TRBD1 (5 bases). Germline CDR1 and CDR2: LGHNA and YSLEER. V lost 0 bases to trimming and J lost 1 base, with 7 bases between them. The CDR3 runs 15 residues. CDR3 region: CASSQDRTSYNEQFF. CDR3 nucleotide sequence: TGCGCCAGCAGCCAAGACAGGACATCCTACAATGAGCAGTTCTTC.

This clonotype was counted a few times. The chain recombines TRBV6-1 with TRBJ2-6; no clear D. Germline CDR1 is MNHNS and CDR2 is SASEGT. Trimming pared 5 bases from V and 0 bases from J, leaving 8 bases between. There are 15 residues in the CDR3. This chain's CDR3 is CASSPRSSGANVLTF. CDR3 nucleotides: TGTGCCAGCAGTCCGAGGAGCTCTGGGGCCAACGTCCTGACTTTC.

This chain links TRBV11-3 with TRBJ2-2; 7 nucleotides align to TRBD2. This CDR3 has 16 residues. CDR1 is SGHNT, CDR2 YENEEA, per germline. The ends lost 4 bases at V and 4 bases at J; junction bases unmatched: 9. The CDR3 nucleotides read TGTGCCAGCAGCTACCTGTCGGGGACTACCACCGGGGAGCTGTTTTTT. It specifies CASSYLSGTTTGELFF. The full variable domain, its missing parts supplied by reference TRBV11-3 and TRBJ2-2, is EAGVVQSPRYKIIEKKQPVAFWCNPISGHNTLYWYLQNLGQGPELLIRYENEEAVDDSQLPKDRFSAERLKGVDSTLKIQPAELGDSAVYLCASSYLSGTTTGELFFGEGSRLTVL.

V and J are TRBV6-5 and TRBJ2-5; D unclear. V dropped 2 bases and J dropped 1 base, with 8 bases sitting between them. Germline values: CDR1 MNHEY, CDR2 SVGAGI. The CDR3 spans 14 residues. DNA for the CDR3: TGTGCCAGCAGTTACGGTAGGCTCCAAGAGACCCAGTACTTC. Translating gives CASSYGRLQETQYF.

This clonotype was seen a handful of times. The CDR3 is CASSKGTGEHEQYF. The CDR3 nucleotides are TGCGCCAGCAGCAAAGGGACAGGCGAGCACGAGCAGTACTTC. V and J are TRBV5-1 and TRBJ2-7; TRBD1 agrees at 8 bases. The CDR3 totals 14 residues. The V gene's germline CDR1 is SGHRS and CDR2 YFSETQ. Trimming took 4 bases from V and 5 from J; bases not matched to a gene: 8.

This clonotype was counted many times. The V and J genes are TRBV14 and TRBJ2-7; 7 nucleotides match TRBD2. This CDR3 region has 15 residues. Unmatched junction bases numbered 10, after V lost 4 bases and J lost 4 bases. The germline V gene has CDR1 SGHDN and CDR2 FVKESK. CDR3 DNA sequence: TGTGCCAGCAGCCCGCCCCAGCGGGGCGGGTACGAGCAGTACTTC. It yields the protein CASSPPQRGGYEQYF.

This clonotype was picked up one time. This may be a read error, as it is one base from a much larger clone. This chain uses TRBV12-3 or TRBV12-4 with TRBJ2-2; D uncertain. CDR3 length equals 15 residues. Trimming left V 6 bases short and J 4 bases short, with 15 bases between. CDR3 nucleotide sequence: TGTGCCAGCAGGGACCGACCGGTGGTCACCGGGGAGCTGTTTTTT. Amino acids: CASRDRPVVTGELFF.

The chain is built from TRBV7-2 and TRBJ2-3; D tentatively fits TRBD1 or TRBD2 (5 bases each). Trimming pared 5 bases from V and 2 bases from J, leaving 14 bases between. The V gene's germline CDR1 is SGHTA and CDR2 FQGNSA. This CDR3 is built from 15 residues. The CDR3 DNA sequence: TGTGCCAGCAGCCCGGGACGGCACAACACAGATACGCAGTATTTT. This encodes CASSPGRHNTDTQYF.

This clonotype was seen more than once but under ten times. The V and J genes are TRBV29-1 and TRBJ2-1; the D gene is possibly TRBD2 (6 bases). CDR3 size: 12 residues. Looked up from germline, CDR1 is SQVTM and CDR2 is ANQGSEA. V lost 5 bases to trimming and J lost 5 bases, with 10 bases between them. CDR3 in amino acids: CSVSLANNEQFF. CDR3 nucleotide sequence: TGCAGCGTTAGCCTAGCGAACAATGAGCAGTTCTTC.

This clonotype has a count of ten or more. This chain links TRBV7-3 with TRBJ2-2; D is uncertain. In germline, CDR1 is SGHTA, CDR2 FQGTGA. V was cut by 5 bases and J by 3 bases, with 10 bases left in between. The CDR3 contains 14 residues. For the CDR3, the DNA is TGTGCCAGCAGCCACTCCCGGGACACCGGGGAGCTGTTTTTT. It encodes CASSHSRDTGELFF.